This T cell receptor beta chain was sequenced for a study of blood T cells in healthy people across ages. Isolation yielded PBMCs, at least 7 million per sample, in every case. This clonotype was counted only a few times. Its antigen is unidentified. Combining a sample-barcoded 5' primer with a J-beta primer mix, a second PCR ran for roughly 7 to 11 cycles. Samples each returned at least 2.5 million CDR3-containing paired-end reads. From the 5' RACE reads, TCRdb called clonotypes with MiXCR, one entry per CDR3 protein. The table records about 1 million distinct CDR3 sequences, 40% to 45% of them present only once. V was pared by 5 bases and J by 9 bases, with 14 bases between. The CDR3 has 13 residues. Study-level findings and limits: One million T cells yielded diversity estimates that were considered underestimates. As naive T cell percentage varied, TCR beta diversity correlated strongly with it.

The gene calls are TRBV12-3 or TRBV12-4 and TRBJ2-1, with unresolved D. The specimen sequenced was blood. This TCR came from a woman in her fifties or sixties in good health. The CDR3 coding sequence is TGTGCCAGCAGTCTCCCGGCCCGTGGTGAGCAGTTCTTC. Translation: CASSLPARGEQFF.